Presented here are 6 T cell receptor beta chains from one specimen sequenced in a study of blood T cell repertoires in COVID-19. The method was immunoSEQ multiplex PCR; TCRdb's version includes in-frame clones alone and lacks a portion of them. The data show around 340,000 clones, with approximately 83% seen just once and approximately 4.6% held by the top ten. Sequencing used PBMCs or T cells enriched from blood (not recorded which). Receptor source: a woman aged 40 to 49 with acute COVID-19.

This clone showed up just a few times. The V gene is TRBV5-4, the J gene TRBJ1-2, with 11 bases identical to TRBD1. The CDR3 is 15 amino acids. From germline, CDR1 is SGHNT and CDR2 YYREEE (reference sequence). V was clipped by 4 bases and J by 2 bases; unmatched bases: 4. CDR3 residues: CASSPRTGGNYGYTF. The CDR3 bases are TGTGCCAGCAGCCCACGGACAGGGGGCAACTATGGCTACACCTTC. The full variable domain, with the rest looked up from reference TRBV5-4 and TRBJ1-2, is ETGVTQSPTHLIKTRGQQVTLRCSSQSGHNTVSWYQQALGQGPQFIFQYYREEENGRGNFPPRFSGLQFPNYSSELNVNALELDDSALYLCASSPRTGGNYGYTFGSGTRLTVV.

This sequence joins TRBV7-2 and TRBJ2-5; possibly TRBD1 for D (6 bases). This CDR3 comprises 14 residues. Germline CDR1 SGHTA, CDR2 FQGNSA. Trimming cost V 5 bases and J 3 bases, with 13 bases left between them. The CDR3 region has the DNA TGTGCCAGCAGCCCACGGACAGCTAAAGAGACCCAGTACTTC. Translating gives CASSPRTAKETQYF.

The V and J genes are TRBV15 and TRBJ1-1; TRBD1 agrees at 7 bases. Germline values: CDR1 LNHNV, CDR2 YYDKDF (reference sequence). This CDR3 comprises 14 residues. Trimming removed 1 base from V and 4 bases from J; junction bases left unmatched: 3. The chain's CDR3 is CATSRGQGATEAFF. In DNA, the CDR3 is TGTGCCACCAGCAGAGGACAGGGTGCCACTGAAGCTTTCTTT.

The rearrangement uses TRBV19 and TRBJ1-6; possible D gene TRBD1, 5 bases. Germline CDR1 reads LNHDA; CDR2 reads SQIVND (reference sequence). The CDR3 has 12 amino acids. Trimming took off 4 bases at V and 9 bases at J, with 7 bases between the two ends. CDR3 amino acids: CASSSGGSPLHF. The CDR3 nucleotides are TGTGCCAGTAGTAGCGGGGGTTCACCCCTCCACTTT.

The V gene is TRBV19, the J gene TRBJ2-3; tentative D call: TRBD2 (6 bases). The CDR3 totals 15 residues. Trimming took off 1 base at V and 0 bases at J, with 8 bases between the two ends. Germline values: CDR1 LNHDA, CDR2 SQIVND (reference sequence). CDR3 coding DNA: TGTGCCAGTAGTATAGGGACTAAGAGCACAGATACGCAGTATTTT. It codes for CASSIGTKSTDTQYF.

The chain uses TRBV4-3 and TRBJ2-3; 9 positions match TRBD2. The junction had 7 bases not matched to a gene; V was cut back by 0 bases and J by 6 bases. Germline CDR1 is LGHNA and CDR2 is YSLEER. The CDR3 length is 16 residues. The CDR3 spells CASSQELRLAGDTQYF. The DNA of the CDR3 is TGCGCCAGCAGCCAAGAATTGCGGCTAGCGGGGGATACGCAGTATTTT.